This T cell receptor beta chain was obtained from a study of T cell repertoires in cytomegalovirus infection (dated by TCRdb to between 2017 and 2020). With regard to the full study: Because public TCR beta signatures pointed to carriage of CMV infection together with the matching HLA type, the HLA type of each donor mattered for the analysis. What the research found in general, with its limitations: The ex vivo response was dominated by HLA-C-restricted CMV-specific TCR beta clonotypes, which also provided the single most frequent clonotype in two of eight donors. In both this cohort and an independent cohort of 352 donors, the cumulative frequency of public TCR beta family members distinguished carriers of CMV infection plus the relevant HLA type.

The instrument given in TCRdb is Illumina HiSeq 1500. TCRdb reran the public reads through fastp at Q25 and MiXCR, keeping productive beta chains. Under each unique CDR3 protein, matching rows form one entry showing the most common genes and DNA. Recorded for this sample are 350,000 to 550,000 distinct CDR3 sequences; approximately 31% of them occurred a single time. Jointly, the top ten make up roughly 15% of the sample. In its sample, this clonotype was seen many times. Its antigen is not yet known. Base qualities are not recorded, but no much larger clone differs from it by a single base. The sequence was collected from a human donor in good health (CMV status not recorded). Some clones in this sample may be carry-over from other donors' samples. Sequencing was performed on PBMCs.

This receptor carries the CDR3 CASSYSSGTGSYEQYF. The DNA sequence follows: TGTGCCAGCAGTTACTCGTCCGGGACAGGGTCCTACGAGCAGTACTTC. The rearrangement joined TRBV6-5 to TRBJ2-7; TRBD1 matches 9 bases in the middle. The CDR3 holds 16 amino acids from the cysteine to the phenylalanine. The sequence is cut down to CDR3 DNA, 48 bases in frame from base 1. Germline trimming: 0 bases from V, 1 base from J; junction bases outside gene matches: 4. According to the germline V gene, CDR1 reads MNHEY and CDR2 reads SVGAGI.